This T cell receptor (beta chain) derives from a study of shared clonotypes between healthy human individuals. Naivety among CD8 cells was defined by CD45RO negativity and positive CCR7 selection, thereby excluding terminally differentiated effector memory CD45RA+ cells. Recent acute infections and vaccinations were absent in the healthy HIV-negative adult donors. Genomic DNA per cell subset filled all wells of several immunoSEQ plates. Sorted-subset replicate PCR reactions were performed with 200 ng DNA, corresponding to about 30,000 T cell genomes. Sequencing used immunoSEQ multiplex PCR; TCRdb keeps in-frame clones, though not all of them. The table lists around 1,900,000 clones, around 95% of them singletons. The CDR3 totals 18 residues. CDR1 SGDLS and CDR2 YYNGEE come from the germline V gene. The V gene end was trimmed by 0 bases and the J gene end by 5 bases; junction bases not matched to a gene: 8.

The origin of this receptor is a man in his late teens or twenties in good health. Some clones in this sample may be carry-over from other donors' samples. Sequencing was done on a sample of naive CD8+ T cells from PBMCs. The gene calls are TRBV9 and TRBJ2-2; 12 positions match TRBD1. This CDR3 reads CASSVARDRGLETGELFF. The CDR3 DNA sequence: TGTGCCAGCAGCGTAGCTAGGGACAGGGGGCTTGAGACCGGGGAGCTGTTTTTT.